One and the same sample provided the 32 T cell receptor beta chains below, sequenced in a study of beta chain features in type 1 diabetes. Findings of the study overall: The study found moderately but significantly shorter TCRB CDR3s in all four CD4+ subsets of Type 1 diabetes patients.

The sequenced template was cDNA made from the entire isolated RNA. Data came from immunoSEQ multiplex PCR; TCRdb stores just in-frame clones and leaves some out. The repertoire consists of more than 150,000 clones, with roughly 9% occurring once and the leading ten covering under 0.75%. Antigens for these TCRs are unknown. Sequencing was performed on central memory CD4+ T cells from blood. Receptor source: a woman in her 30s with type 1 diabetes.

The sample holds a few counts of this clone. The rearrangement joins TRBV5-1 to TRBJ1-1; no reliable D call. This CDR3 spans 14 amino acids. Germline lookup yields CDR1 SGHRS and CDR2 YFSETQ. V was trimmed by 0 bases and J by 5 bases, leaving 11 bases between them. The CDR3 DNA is TGCGCCAGCAGCTTGGCTGGTTCGGGAACTGAAGCTTTCTTT. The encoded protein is CASSLAGSGTEAFF.

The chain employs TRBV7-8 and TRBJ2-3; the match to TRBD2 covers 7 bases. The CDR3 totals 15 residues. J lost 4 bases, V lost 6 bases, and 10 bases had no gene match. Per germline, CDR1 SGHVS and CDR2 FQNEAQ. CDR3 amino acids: CASSEAGRWPDTQYF. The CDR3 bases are TGTGCCAGCAGTGAAGCGGGAAGGTGGCCAGATACGCAGTATTTT.

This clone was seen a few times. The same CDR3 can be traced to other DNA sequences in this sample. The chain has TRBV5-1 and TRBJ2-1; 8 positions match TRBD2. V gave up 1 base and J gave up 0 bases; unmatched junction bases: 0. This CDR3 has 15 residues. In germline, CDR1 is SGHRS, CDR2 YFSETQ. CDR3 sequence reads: CASSLSGSSYNEQFF. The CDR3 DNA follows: TGCGCCAGCAGCTTGAGCGGGAGCTCCTACAATGAGCAGTTCTTC. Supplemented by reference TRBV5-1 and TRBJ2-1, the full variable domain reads KAGVTQTPRYLIKTRGQQVTLSCSPISGHRSVSWYQQTPGQGLQFLFEYFSETQRNKGNFPGRFSGRQFSNSRSEMNVSTLELGDSALYLCASSLSGSSYNEQFFGPGTRLTVL.

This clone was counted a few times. CDR3 in amino acids: CASSTMTSTETQYF. The CDR3 DNA reads TGTGCCAGTAGTACCATGACTAGTACGGAGACCCAGTACTTC. The rearrangement joins TRBV19 to TRBJ2-5; D perhaps matches TRBD2 (6 bases). Germline CDR1 is LNHDA and CDR2 is SQIVND (reference sequence). The CDR3 has 14 residues. The V end lost 4 bases, the J end lost 5 bases, and 14 bases lay between the germline ends. Variable domain in full (rest from reference TRBV19 and TRBJ2-5): DGGITQSPKYLFRKEGQNVTLSCEQNLNHDAMYWYRQDPGQGLRLIYYSQIVNDFQKGDIAEGYSVSREKKESFPLTVTSAQKNPTAFYLCASSTMTSTETQYFGPGTRLLVL.

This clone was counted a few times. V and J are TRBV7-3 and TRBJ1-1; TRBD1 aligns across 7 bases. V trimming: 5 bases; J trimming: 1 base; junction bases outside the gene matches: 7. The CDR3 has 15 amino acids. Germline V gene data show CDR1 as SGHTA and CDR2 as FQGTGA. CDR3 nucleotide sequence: TGTGCCAGCAGCCTAGGGAAGGGGGCGAACACTGAAGCTTTCTTT. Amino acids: CASSLGKGANTEAFF.

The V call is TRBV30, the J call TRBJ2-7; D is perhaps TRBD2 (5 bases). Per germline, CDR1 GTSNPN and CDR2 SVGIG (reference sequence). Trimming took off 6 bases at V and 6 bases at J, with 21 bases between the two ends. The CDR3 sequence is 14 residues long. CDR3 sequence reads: CACRALRASGEQYF. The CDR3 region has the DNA TGTGCCTGCCGGGCCCTGAGGGCTTCGGGCGAGCAGTACTTC.

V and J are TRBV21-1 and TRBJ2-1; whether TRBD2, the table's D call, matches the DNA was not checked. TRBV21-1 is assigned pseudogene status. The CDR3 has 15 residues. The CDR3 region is CASSKALREGNEQFF. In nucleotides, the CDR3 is TGTGCCAGCAGCAAAGCGCTCCGAGAGGGCAATGAGCAGTTCTTC.

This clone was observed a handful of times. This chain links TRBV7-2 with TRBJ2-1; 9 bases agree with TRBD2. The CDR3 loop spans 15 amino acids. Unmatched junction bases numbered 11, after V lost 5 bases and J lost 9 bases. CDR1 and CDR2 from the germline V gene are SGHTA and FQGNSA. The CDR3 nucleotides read TGTGCCAGCAGCCTGACTAGCGGAAGGCGTAGTGAGCAGTTCTTC. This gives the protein CASSLTSGRRSEQFF.

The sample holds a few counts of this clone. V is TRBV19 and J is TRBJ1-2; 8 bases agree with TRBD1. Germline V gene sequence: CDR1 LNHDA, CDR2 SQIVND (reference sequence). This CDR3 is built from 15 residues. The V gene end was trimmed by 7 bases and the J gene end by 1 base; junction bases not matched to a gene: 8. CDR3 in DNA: TGTGCCAGTAAGGCCTTGACAGGGGTTAACTATGGCTACACCTTC. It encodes CASKALTGVNYGYTF.

The CDR3 DNA reads TGTGCCAGTAGCCAGCGGGAGGGCGAGCAGTACTTC. Amino acid sequence: CASSQREGEQYF. This chain uses TRBV19 with TRBJ2-7; 10 nucleotides line up with TRBD2. Germline V gives CDR1 LNHDA, CDR2 SQIVND (reference sequence). Unmatched junction bases numbered 2, after V lost 6 bases and J lost 6 bases. CDR3 length equals 12 residues.

Here the CDR3 reads CALESLHTGESSNQPQHF. CDR3 DNA: TGTGCCTTGGAGAGTCTCCATACAGGGGAATCGAGCAATCAGCCCCAGCATTTT. This chain joins TRBV30 and TRBJ1-5; TRBD1 aligns across 7 bases. Looked up from germline, CDR1 is GTSNPN and CDR2 is SVGIG (reference sequence). V dropped 7 bases and J dropped 1; count of bases not matched to a gene: 19. The CDR3 is 18 residues long.

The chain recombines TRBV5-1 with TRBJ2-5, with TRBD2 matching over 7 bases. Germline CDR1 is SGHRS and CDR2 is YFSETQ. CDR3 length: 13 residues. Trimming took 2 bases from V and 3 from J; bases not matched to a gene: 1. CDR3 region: CASSFGTKETQYF. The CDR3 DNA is TGCGCCAGCAGCTTTGGGACTAAAGAGACCCAGTACTTC.

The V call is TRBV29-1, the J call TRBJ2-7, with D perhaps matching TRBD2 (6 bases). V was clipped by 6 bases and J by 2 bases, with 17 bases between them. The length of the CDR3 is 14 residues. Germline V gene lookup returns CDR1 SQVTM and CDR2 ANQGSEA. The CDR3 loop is CSVVVAGSTYEQYF. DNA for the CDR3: TGCAGCGTGGTGGTCGCGGGGAGTACCTACGAGCAGTACTTC.

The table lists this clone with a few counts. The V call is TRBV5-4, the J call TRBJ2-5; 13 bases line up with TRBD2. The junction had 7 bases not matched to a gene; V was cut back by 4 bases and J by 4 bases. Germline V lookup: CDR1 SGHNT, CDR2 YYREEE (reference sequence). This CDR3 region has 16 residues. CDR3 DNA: TGTGCCAGCAGCGCAGGACTAGCGGGAGCAGGAGAGACCCAGTACTTC. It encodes CASSAGLAGAGETQYF.

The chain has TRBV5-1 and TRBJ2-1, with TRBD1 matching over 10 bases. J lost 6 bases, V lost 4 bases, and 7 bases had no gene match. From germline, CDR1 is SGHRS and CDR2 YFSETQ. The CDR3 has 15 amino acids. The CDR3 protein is CASSAGTGVTNEQFF. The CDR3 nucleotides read TGCGCCAGCAGCGCCGGGACAGGGGTTACCAATGAGCAGTTCTTC.

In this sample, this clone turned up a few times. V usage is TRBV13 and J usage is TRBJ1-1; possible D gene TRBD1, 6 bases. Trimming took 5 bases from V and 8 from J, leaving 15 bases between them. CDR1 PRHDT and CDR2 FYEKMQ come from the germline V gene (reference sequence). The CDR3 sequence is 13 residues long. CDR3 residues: CASSALGQIEAFF. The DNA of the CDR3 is TGTGCCAGCAGCGCCCTCGGACAGATAGAAGCTTTCTTT. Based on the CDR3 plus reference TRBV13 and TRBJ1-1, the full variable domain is AAGVIQSPRHLIKEKRETATLKCYPIPRHDTVYWYQQGPGQDPQFLISFYEKMQSDKGSIPDRFSAQQFSDYHSELNMSSLELGDSALYFCASSALGQIEAFFGQGTRLTVV.

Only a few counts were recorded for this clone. The CDR3 DNA is TGTGCCAGCAGTGAATGGATAATCTCCGGGACTAGCGGGAGCGAGCAGTACTTC. Protein sequence: CASSEWIISGTSGSEQYF. V usage is TRBV6-1 and J usage is TRBJ2-7; 14 nucleotides agree with TRBD2. Trimming removed 2 bases from V and 6 bases from J; junction bases left unmatched: 12. Germline V lookup: CDR1 MNHNS, CDR2 SASEGT. This CDR3 is built from 18 residues.

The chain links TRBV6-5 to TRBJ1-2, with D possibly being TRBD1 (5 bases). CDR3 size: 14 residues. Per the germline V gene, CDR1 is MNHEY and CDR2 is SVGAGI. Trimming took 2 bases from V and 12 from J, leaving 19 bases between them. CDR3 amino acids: CASSYRKSTAEDTF. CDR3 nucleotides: TGTGCCAGCAGTTACAGGAAATCGACAGCCGAAGACACCTTC.

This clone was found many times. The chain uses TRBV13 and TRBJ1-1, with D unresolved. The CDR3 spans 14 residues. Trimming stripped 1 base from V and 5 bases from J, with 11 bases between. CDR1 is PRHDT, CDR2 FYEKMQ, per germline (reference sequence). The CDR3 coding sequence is TGTGCCAGCAGCTTAGAGGCAGGTGGGACTGAAGCTTTCTTT. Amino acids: CASSLEAGGTEAFF.

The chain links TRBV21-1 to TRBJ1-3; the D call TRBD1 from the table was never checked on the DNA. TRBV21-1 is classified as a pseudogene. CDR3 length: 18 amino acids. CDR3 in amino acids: CASSKAETGGSSGNTIYF. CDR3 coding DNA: TGTGCCAGCAGCAAAGCGGAGACAGGGGGCTCGTCTGGAAACACCATATATTTT.

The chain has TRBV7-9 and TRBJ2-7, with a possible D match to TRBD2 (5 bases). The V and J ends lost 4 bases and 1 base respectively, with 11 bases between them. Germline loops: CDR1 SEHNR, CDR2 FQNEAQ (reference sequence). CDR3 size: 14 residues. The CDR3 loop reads CASSSQLGSYEQYF. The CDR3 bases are TGTGCCAGCAGCTCCCAACTAGGATCCTACGAGCAGTACTTC. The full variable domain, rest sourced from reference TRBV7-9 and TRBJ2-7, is DTGVSQNPRHKITKRGQNVTFRCDPISEHNRLYWYRQTLGQGPEFLTYFQNEAQLEKSRLLSDRFSAERPKGSFSTLEIQRTEQGDSAMYLCASSSQLGSYEQYFGPGTRLTVT.

CDR3 nucleotide sequence: TGTGCCAGCAGTCCTTCCCGGGAGACCCAGTACTTC. Residues: CASSPSRETQYF. The chain is built from TRBV6-1 and TRBJ2-5; D gene uncertain. The germline V gene has CDR1 MNHNS and CDR2 SASEGT. V gave up 5 bases and J gave up 5 bases, with 9 bases separating them. The CDR3 is 12 residues long.

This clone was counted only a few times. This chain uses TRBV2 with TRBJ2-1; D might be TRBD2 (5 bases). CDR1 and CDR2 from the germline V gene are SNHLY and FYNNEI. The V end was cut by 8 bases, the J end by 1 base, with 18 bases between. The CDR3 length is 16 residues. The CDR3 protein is CASRKLLGGSYNEQFF. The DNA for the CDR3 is TGTGCCAGCCGCAAGCTACTAGGTGGATCCTACAATGAGCAGTTCTTC.

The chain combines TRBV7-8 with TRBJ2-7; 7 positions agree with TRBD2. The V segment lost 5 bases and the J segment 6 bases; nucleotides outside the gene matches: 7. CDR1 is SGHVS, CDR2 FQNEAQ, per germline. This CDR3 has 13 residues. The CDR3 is CASSLRLAPEQYF. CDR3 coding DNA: TGTGCCAGCAGCCTACGACTAGCTCCCGAGCAGTACTTC. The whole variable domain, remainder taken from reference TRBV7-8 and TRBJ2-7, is GAGVSQSPRYKVAKRGQDVALRCDPISGHVSLFWYQQALGQGPEFLTYFQNEAQLDKSGLPSDRFFAERPEGSVSTLKIQRTQQEDSAVYLCASSLRLAPEQYFGPGTRLTVT.

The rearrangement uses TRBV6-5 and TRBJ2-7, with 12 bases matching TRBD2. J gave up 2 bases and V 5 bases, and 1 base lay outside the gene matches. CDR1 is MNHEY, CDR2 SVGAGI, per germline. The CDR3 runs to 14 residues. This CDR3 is CASSRLAGAYEQYF. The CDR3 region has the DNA TGTGCCAGCAGTCGACTAGCGGGGGCCTACGAGCAGTACTTC.

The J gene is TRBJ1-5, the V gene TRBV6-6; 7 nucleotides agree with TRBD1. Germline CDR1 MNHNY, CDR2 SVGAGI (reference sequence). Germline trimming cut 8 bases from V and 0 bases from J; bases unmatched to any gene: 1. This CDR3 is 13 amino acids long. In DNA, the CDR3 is TGTGCCAGCGGACAGGATAGCAATCAGCCCCAGCATTTT. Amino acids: CASGQDSNQPQHF.

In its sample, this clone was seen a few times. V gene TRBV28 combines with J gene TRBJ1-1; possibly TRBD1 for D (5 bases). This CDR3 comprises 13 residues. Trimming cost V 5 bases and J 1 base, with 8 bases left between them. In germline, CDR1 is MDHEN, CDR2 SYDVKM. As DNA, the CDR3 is TGTGCCAGCAGTAGTACAGGGAACACTGAAGCTTTCTTT. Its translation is CASSSTGNTEAFF.

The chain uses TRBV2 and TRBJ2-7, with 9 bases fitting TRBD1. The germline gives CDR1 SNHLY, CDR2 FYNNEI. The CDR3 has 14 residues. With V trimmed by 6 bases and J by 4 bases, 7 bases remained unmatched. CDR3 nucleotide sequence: TGTGCCAGCAGCCGGGACAGGGAACGTTACGAGCAGTACTTC. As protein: CASSRDRERYEQYF.

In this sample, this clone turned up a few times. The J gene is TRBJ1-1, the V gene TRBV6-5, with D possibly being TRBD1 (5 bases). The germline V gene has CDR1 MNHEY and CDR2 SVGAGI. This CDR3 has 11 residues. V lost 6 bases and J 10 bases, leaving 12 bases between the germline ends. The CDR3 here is CASREGRTAFF. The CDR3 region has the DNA TGTGCCAGCAGGGAGGGACGGACAGCTTTCTTT.

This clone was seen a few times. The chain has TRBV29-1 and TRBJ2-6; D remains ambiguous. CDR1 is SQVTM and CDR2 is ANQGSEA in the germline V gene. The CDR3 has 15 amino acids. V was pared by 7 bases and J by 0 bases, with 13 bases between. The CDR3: CSAEVQSSGANVLTF. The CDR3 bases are TGCAGCGCCGAGGTCCAGTCCTCTGGGGCCAACGTCCTGACTTTC.

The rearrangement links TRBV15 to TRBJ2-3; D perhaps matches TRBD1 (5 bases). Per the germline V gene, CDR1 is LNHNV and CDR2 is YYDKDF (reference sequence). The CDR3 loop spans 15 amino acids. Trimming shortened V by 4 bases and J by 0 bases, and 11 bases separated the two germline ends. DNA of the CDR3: TGTGCCACCAGCATCAGGGTTGCCAGCACAGATACGCAGTATTTT. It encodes CATSIRVASTDTQYF.

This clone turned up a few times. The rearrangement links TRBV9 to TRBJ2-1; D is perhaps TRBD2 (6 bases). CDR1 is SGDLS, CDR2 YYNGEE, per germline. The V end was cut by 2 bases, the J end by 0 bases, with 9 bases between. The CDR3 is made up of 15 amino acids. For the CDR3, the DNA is TGTGCCAGCAGCGTCTCGACTAGCTCCTACAATGAGCAGTTCTTC. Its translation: CASSVSTSSYNEQFF.